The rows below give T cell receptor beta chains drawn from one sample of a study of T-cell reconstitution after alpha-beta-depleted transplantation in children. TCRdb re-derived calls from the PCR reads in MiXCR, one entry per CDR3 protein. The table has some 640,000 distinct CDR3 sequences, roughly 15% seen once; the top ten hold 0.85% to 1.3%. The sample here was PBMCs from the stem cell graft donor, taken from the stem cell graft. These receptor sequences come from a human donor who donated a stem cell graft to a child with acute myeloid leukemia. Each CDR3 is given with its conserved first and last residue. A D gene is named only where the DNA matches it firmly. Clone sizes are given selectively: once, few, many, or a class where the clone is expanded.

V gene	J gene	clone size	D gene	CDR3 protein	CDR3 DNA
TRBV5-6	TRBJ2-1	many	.	CASSPEGLTYNEQFF	TGTGCCAGCAGCCCGGAAGGGTTGACCTACAATGAGCAGTTCTTC
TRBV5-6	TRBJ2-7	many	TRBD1	CASSLWDRENEQYF	TGTGCCAGCAGCTTGTGGGACAGGGAAAACGAGCAGTACTTC
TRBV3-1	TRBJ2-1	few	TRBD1	CASARGQGANEQFF	TGTGCCAGTGCGAGAGGACAGGGGGCCAATGAGCAGTTCTTC
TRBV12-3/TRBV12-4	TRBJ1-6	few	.	CASSLEAGYSPLHF	TGTGCCAGCAGTTTAGAGGCAGGATATTCACCCCTCCACTTT
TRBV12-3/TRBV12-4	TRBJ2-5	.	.	CASSPREGKAPVVQETQYF	TGTGCCAGCAGTCCCAGAGAAGGGAAGGCACCCGTAGTCCAAGAGACCCAGTACTTC
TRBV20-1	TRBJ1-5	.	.	CSAVPDTRLSNQPQHF	TGCAGTGCTGTCCCGGACACGCGGCTGAGCAATCAGCCCCAGCATTTT
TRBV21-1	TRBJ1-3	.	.	CASSKVARGAGGSGNTIYF	.
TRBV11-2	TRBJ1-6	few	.	CASSLGRQGRGYNSPLHF	TGTGCCAGCAGCTTAGGACGCCAGGGGCGCGGGTATAATTCACCCCTCCACTTT
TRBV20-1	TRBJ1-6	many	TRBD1	CSAPRQGMMAPLHF	TGCAGTGCGCCGAGACAGGGGATGATGGCACCCCTCCACTTT
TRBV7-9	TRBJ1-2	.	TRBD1	CASSPKPSGGSGYTF	TGTGCCAGCAGCCCGAAACCATCAGGGGGAAGTGGCTACACCTTC
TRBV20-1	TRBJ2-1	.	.	CSARDNSGRQGTYNEQFF	TGCAGTGCTAGAGATAATTCGGGTCGGCAGGGAACCTACAATGAGCAGTTCTTC
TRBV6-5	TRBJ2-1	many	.	CASSPNDNEQFF	TGTGCCAGCAGTCCGAACGACAATGAGCAGTTCTTC
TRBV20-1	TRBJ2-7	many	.	CSVEGAPYEQYF	TGCAGTGTCGAAGGGGCCCCCTACGAGCAGTACTTC
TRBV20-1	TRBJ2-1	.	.	CSARDYLSCYNEQFF	TGCAGTGCTAGAGATTACTTAAGCTGCTACAATGAGCAGTTCTTC
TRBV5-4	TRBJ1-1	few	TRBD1	CASSLVPLTGGAVGPNTEAFF	TGTGCCAGCAGCTTGGTCCCATTGACAGGGGGAGCGGTGGGGCCAAACACTGAAGCTTTCTTT
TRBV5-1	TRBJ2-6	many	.	CASSLVGVGSSGANVLTF	TGCGCCAGCAGCTTGGTAGGCGTCGGGAGCTCTGGGGCCAACGTCCTGACTTTC
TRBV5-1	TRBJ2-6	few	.	CASSFPALAFSGANVLTF	TGCGCCAGCAGCTTTCCCGCACTTGCTTTCTCTGGGGCCAACGTCCTGACTTTC
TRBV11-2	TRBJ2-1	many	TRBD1	CASSLNLGQAYNEQFF	TGTGCCAGCAGCCTCAACCTGGGACAGGCCTACAATGAGCAGTTCTTC
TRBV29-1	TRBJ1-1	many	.	CSVVDTEAFF	TGCAGCGTTGTAGACACTGAAGCTTTCTTT
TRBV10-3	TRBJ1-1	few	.	CAISDSAGPNTEAFF	TGTGCCATCAGCGATTCGGCCGGACCGAACACTGAAGCTTTCTTT
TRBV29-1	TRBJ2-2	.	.	CSVTGNTGELFF	TGCAGCGTGACAGGGAACACCGGGGAGCTGTTTTTT
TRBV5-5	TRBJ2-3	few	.	CASSLELVMTDTQYF	TGTGCCAGCAGCTTGGAACTAGTTATGACAGATACGCAGTATTTT
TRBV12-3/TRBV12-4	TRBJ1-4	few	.	CASSSQWGTNEKLFF	TGTGCCAGCAGTTCCCAGTGGGGAACTAATGAAAAACTGTTTTTT
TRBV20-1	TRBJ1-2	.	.	CSAAGQYGYTF	TGCAGTGCTGCAGGACAGTATGGCTACACCTTC
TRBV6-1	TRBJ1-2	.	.	CASSELDRFYGYTF	TGTGCCAGCAGTGAGCTAGACAGATTCTATGGCTACACCTTC
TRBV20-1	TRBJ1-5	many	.	CSARPGTNQPQHF	TGCAGTGCTCGTCCGGGGACCAATCAGCCCCAGCATTTT
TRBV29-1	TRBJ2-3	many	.	CSSRNTDTQYF	TGCAGCTCCAGGAACACAGATACGCAGTATTTT
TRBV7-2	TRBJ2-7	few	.	CASRAGGSYEQYF	TGTGCCAGCAGAGCAGGGGGGTCCTACGAGCAGTACTTC
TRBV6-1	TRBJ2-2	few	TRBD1	CASRQGFRTGELFF	TGTGCCAGCAGACAGGGGTTTAGGACCGGGGAGCTGTTTTTT
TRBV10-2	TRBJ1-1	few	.	CASTRAGGNTEAFF	TGCGCCAGCACCCGTGCCGGGGGCAACACTGAAGCTTTCTTT
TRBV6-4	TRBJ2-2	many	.	CASKLSANTGELFF	TGTGCCAGCAAGCTATCCGCGAACACCGGGGAGCTGTTTTTT
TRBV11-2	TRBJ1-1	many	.	CASSFGSRNTEAFF	TGTGCCAGCAGCTTTGGGTCGCGGAACACTGAAGCTTTCTTT
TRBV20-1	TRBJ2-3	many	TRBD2	CSAVTSGSSTDTQYF	TGCAGTGCTGTTACTAGCGGGTCTAGCACAGATACGCAGTATTTT
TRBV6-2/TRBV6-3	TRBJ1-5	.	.	CASSYSGLGDQPQHF	TGTGCCAGCAGTTACTCGGGTCTAGGGGATCAGCCCCAGCATTTT
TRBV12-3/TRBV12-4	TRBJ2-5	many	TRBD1	CASSSMGQGVRETQYF	TGTGCCAGCAGCTCCATGGGACAGGGGGTGAGAGAGACCCAGTACTTC
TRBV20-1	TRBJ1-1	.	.	CSAHGNTEAFF	TGCAGTGCTCATGGGAACACTGAAGCTTTCTTT
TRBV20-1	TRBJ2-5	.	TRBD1	CSAVGGRTGGWDQETQYF	TGCAGTGCAGTTGGTGGCCGGACAGGGGGCTGGGATCAAGAGACCCAGTACTTC
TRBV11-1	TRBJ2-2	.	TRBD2	CASSQRPSGVATGELFF	TGTGCCAGCAGCCAAAGGCCTAGCGGGGTGGCCACCGGGGAGCTGTTTTTT
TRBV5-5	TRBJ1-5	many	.	CASSLGQLNQPQHF	TGTGCCAGCAGCTTGGGACAGCTCAATCAGCCCCAGCATTTT
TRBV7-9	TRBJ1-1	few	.	CASSLTGSMNTEAFF	TGTGCCAGCAGCTTAACGGGCTCTATGAACACTGAAGCTTTCTTT
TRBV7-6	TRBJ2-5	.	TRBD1	CASSSWTGKETQYF	TGTGCCAGCAGCTCTTGGACAGGGAAAGAGACCCAGTACTTC
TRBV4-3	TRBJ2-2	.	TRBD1	CASSQDLVPGGSGELFF	TGCGCCAGCAGCCAAGATCTTGTACCAGGGGGCTCCGGGGAGCTGTTTTTT
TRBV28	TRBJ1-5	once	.	CASSFGDPSSQPQHF	TGTGCCAGCAGTTTTGGCGACCCGTCATCTCAGCCCCAGCATTTT
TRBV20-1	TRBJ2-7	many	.	CSARGGGGHTYEQYF	TGCAGTGCGAGAGGTGGGGGGGGGCATACCTACGAGCAGTACTTC
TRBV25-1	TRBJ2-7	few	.	CASDGIFEQYF	TGTGCCAGTGATGGGATCTTCGAGCAGTACTTC
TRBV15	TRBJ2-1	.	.	CATSTSGTRHNEQFF	TGTGCCACCAGCACTTCCGGGACAAGGCACAATGAGCAGTTCTTC
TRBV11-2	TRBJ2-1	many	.	CASSLEVARGMRNEQFF	TGTGCCAGCAGCTTAGAAGTTGCACGGGGAATGCGCAATGAGCAGTTCTTC
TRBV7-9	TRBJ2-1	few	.	CASSALYSGHEQFF	TGTGCCAGCAGCGCTCTCTATAGCGGACATGAGCAGTTCTTC
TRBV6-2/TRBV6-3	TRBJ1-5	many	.	CASFQGLGHYPQHF	TGTGCCAGCTTCCAGGGTCTAGGTCACTACCCACAGCATTTT
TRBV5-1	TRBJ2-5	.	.	CASSKTIGETQYF	TGCGCCAGCAGCAAAACTATCGGGGAGACCCAGTACTTC
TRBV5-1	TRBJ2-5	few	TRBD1	CASSLYRGQEETQYF	TGCGCCAGCAGCCTCTACAGGGGGCAAGAGGAGACCCAGTACTTC
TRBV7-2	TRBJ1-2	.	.	CASSLARGSVARNYGYTF	TGTGCCAGCAGCTTAGCGCGGGGATCGGTGGCACGGAACTATGGCTACACCTTC
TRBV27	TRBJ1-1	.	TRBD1	CASSLSGRGITEAFF	TGTGCCAGCAGTTTATCTGGCAGGGGGATCACTGAAGCTTTCTTT
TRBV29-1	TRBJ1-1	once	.	CSGGGGFTEAFF	TGCAGCGGGGGTGGTGGTTTCACTGAAGCTTTCTTT